The 20 T cell receptor beta chains presented below share a single source sample, sequenced in a study of T cell repertoires in cytomegalovirus infection. TCRdb recomputed calls from the reads with MiXCR, one row per CDR3 protein. The table includes around 300,000 distinct CDR3 sequences, around 20% detected once. Antigens of these TCRs are unknown. Sequenced here: cultured PBMCs, sampled from culture after CMV antigen stimulation. These receptors all come from a human donor in good health (CMV status not recorded). Some clones in this sample may be carry-over from other donors' samples.

V gene TRBV2 combines with J gene TRBJ2-1; TRBD2 matches at 7 bases. In germline, CDR1 is SNHLY, CDR2 FYNNEI. This CDR3 contains 13 residues. The J segment lost 6 bases and the V segment lost 6 bases, leaving 5 bases of the junction unmatched. CDR3 in amino acids: CASRSGTTNEQFF. The CDR3 nucleotides read TGTGCCAGCAGAAGCGGGACTACCAATGAGCAGTTCTTC.

This clonotype was detected only a few times. The chain has TRBV2 and TRBJ2-2; TRBD2 matches 8 bases. The CDR3 is made up of 20 amino acids. Losses at the gene ends were 5 bases for V and 0 bases for J; bases not matched to a gene: 17. Germline CDR1 is SNHLY and CDR2 is FYNNEI. CDR3 loop: CASSFSLSSASGSNTGELFF. The CDR3 bases are TGTGCCAGCAGTTTTTCCCTCTCTTCGGCTAGCGGGTCGAACACCGGGGAGCTGTTTTTT.

This clonotype was recorded a few times. The CDR3 DNA is TGTGCCAGCAGTTCCTCGCTCGGCTGGGTTAATGAAAAACTGTTTTTT. This sequence encodes CASSSSLGWVNEKLFF. The rearrangement links TRBV12-3 or TRBV12-4 to TRBJ1-4; D uncertain. The CDR3 is 16 residues long. V lost 4 bases, J lost 4 bases, and 16 bases lay in between.

The chain employs TRBV6-8 and TRBJ2-4; 7 bases are shared with TRBD1. The CDR3 totals 15 residues. Per germline, CDR1 MNHGY and CDR2 SAAAGT. J gave up 8 bases and V 4 bases, and 11 bases lay outside the gene matches. The CDR3 DNA sequence: TGTGCCAGCAGTTCCAACTCCAGGGGGTTGGACATTCAGTACTTC. Its protein product is CASSSNSRGLDIQYF.

This clonotype turned up a few times. The rearrangement joins TRBV14 to TRBJ2-1, with a tentative D call TRBD1 (7 bases). V was clipped by 2 bases and J by 15 bases, with 17 bases between them. Germline lookup yields CDR1 SGHDN and CDR2 FVKESK. CDR3 length: 13 amino acids. CDR3 nucleotide sequence: TGTGCCAGCAGCCAACAAACGACAGGGAGGCGGTTCTTC. Amino acid sequence: CASSQQTTGRRFF.

The chain has TRBV27 and TRBJ1-6, with D perhaps TRBD1 (6 bases). The CDR3 extends over 13 amino acids. V was trimmed by 8 bases and J by 7 bases, leaving 12 bases between them. The germline V gene encodes CDR1 MNHEY and CDR2 SMNVEV (reference sequence). CDR3 protein: CASGGGGNSPLHF. The CDR3 bases are TGTGCCAGCGGAGGTGGGGGCAATTCACCCCTCCACTTT.

The V call is TRBV12-3 or TRBV12-4, the J call TRBJ2-1, with 9 bases aligning to TRBD2. The ends lost 3 bases at V and 6 bases at J; junction bases unmatched: 30. This CDR3 is 23 amino acids long. The chain's CDR3 is CASSFFPGEQVVGSGRVSNEQFF. The CDR3 coding sequence is TGTGCCAGCAGTTTTTTCCCGGGAGAACAGGTTGTTGGTAGCGGGAGAGTGAGCAATGAGCAGTTCTTC.

As DNA, the CDR3 is TGTGCCAGCAGCGTAGCTAACGGACCTCCTAACTACGAGCAGTACGTC. Its translation is CASSVANGPPNYEQYV. The chain links TRBV9 to TRBJ2-7; D call uncertain. There are 16 residues in the CDR3. V lost 0 bases and J lost 3, with 16 bases in between. The germline V gene has CDR1 SGDLS and CDR2 YYNGEE.

The table lists this clonotype with a count of one. This sequence joins TRBV20-1 and TRBJ1-1; 7 bases map to TRBD1. Germline V gene data show CDR1 as DFQATT and CDR2 as SNEGSKA (reference sequence). CDR3 length equals 15 residues. V lost 1 base to trimming and J lost 1 base; unmatched junction nucleotides: 6. Written as DNA, the CDR3 is TGCAGTGCTAGAGGAGGGGGCCCTGCGAACACTGAAGCTTTCTTT. Its translation is CSARGGGPANTEAFF.

This clonotype has a handful of counts. The chain recombines TRBV6-2 or TRBV6-3 with TRBJ1-5, with D possibly being TRBD1 (6 bases). The V gene's germline CDR1 is MNHEY and CDR2 SVGEGT. The CDR3 is 16 residues long. Trimming left V 5 bases short and J 6 bases short, with 20 bases between. DNA for the CDR3: TGTGCCAGCAGTCTCTCGGCTCCCCGAGGGGGTCAGCCCCAGCATTTT. This codes for CASSLSAPRGGQPQHF.

In its sample, this clonotype was seen many times. V usage is TRBV7-2 and J usage is TRBJ2-1; D gene ambiguous. Germline CDR1 is SGHTA and CDR2 is FQGNSA. The CDR3 sequence is 16 residues long. With 1 base removed from V and 9 bases from J, the gap between germline ends came to 19 bases. CDR3 sequence: CASSLVGGDRIGEQFF. CDR3 DNA sequence: TGTGCCAGCAGCTTAGTGGGTGGCGACCGGATTGGTGAGCAGTTCTTC. Combining the CDR3 with reference TRBV7-2 and TRBJ2-1 gives the whole variable domain GAGVSQSPSNKVTEKGKDVELRCDPISGHTALYWYRQSLGQGLEFLIYFQGNSAPDKSGLPSDRFSAERTGGSVSTLTIQRTQQEDSAVYLCASSLVGGDRIGEQFFGPGTRLTVL.

This clonotype was picked up many times. This chain links TRBV28 with TRBJ2-7; 7 bases align to TRBD2. Per the germline V gene, CDR1 is MDHEN and CDR2 is SYDVKM. V was clipped by 6 bases and J by 6 bases; unmatched bases: 14. The CDR3 runs 15 residues. The CDR3 bases are TGTGCCAGCAGGACCCCCGGACTAGTGGCTTCCGAGCAGTACTTC. Amino acids: CASRTPGLVASEQYF.

Written as DNA, the CDR3 is TGTGCCAGCAGTCCGGGGCTTTCAACTAATGAAAAACTGTTTTTT. This gives the protein CASSPGLSTNEKLFF. The chain uses TRBV7-2 and TRBJ1-4, with D perhaps TRBD1 (5 bases). Germline V gene lookup returns CDR1 SGHTA and CDR2 FQGNSA. Trimming took 6 bases from V and 0 from J, leaving 11 bases between them. The CDR3 is 15 residues long. Looking up the rest from reference TRBV7-2 and TRBJ1-4 gives the full variable domain: GAGVSQSPSNKVTEKGKDVELRCDPISGHTALYWYRQSLGQGLEFLIYFQGNSAPDKSGLPSDRFSAERTGGSVSTLTIQRTQQEDSAVYLCASSPGLSTNEKLFFGSGTQLSVL.

The V and J genes are TRBV28 and TRBJ2-7; D unclear. Germline CDR1 and CDR2: MDHEN and SYDVKM. Trimming shortened V by 2 bases and J by 2 bases, and 7 bases separated the two germline ends. This CDR3 is 13 amino acids long. The DNA of the CDR3 is TGTGCCAGCAGTTTAGAACATCCCTACGAGCAGTACTTC. Encoded protein: CASSLEHPYEQYF.

The chain recombines TRBV20-1 with TRBJ1-6; 8 bases align to TRBD1. The CDR3 is 14 amino acids. The ends lost 6 bases at V and 7 bases at J; junction bases unmatched: 8. CDR1 and CDR2 (germline): DFQATT, SNEGSKA (reference sequence). CDR3 sequence reads: CSAKTGVSNSPLHF. The CDR3 DNA reads as TGCAGTGCCAAGACAGGGGTCAGCAATTCACCCCTCCACTTT.

Comments on this clonotype: This sequence may be a read error, since a much larger clone differs from it by one base. The chain links TRBV7-2 to TRBJ2-7; possibly TRBD2 for D (5 bases). V was shortened by 4 bases and J by 8 bases, with 15 bases between the two germline ends. Per germline, CDR1 SGHTA and CDR2 FQGNSA. The CDR3 is 13 amino acids. CDR3: CASSSSGTGKQYV. The CDR3 DNA follows: TGTGCCAGCAGCTCATCGGGAACGGGCAAGCAGTACGTC.

This clonotype was seen a few times. J is TRBJ1-2 and V is TRBV9; D is uncertain. Per germline, CDR1 SGDLS and CDR2 YYNGEE. V gave up 4 bases and J gave up 10 bases, with 11 bases separating them. CDR3 length: 11 amino acids. CDR3 region: CASSSGGIYTF. The CDR3 bases are TGTGCCAGCAGCTCTGGCGGGATCTACACCTTC.

A few counts support this clonotype. The rearrangement uses TRBV4-1 and TRBJ1-1, with D possibly being TRBD1 (5 bases). V was clipped by 10 bases and J by 0 bases, with 18 bases between them. The CDR3 is 15 residues long. CDR1 MGHRA and CDR2 YSYEKL come from the germline V gene. Written as DNA, the CDR3 is TGCGCCATCTCCCCAGGGTTACTCATGAACACTGAAGCTTTCTTT. Protein product: CAISPGLLMNTEAFF.

There are many counts of this clonotype. The chain combines TRBV7-2 with TRBJ2-2, with D perhaps matching TRBD1 or TRBD2 (5 bases each). Trimming took off 5 bases at V and 3 bases at J, with 19 bases between the two ends. The CDR3 contains 17 residues. The germline V gene has CDR1 SGHTA and CDR2 FQGNSA. The CDR3 DNA follows: TGTGCCAGCAGCCCCCGCCGGGGTAGGGGCCACACCGGGGAGCTGTTTTTT. Residues: CASSPRRGRGHTGELFF.

There are a few counts of this clonotype. The V gene is TRBV6-5, the J gene TRBJ1-1, with 9 bases lining up with TRBD1. Trimming cost V 6 bases and J 9 bases; bases outside gene matches: 8. The germline CDR1 and CDR2 sequences are MNHEY and SVGAGI. The CDR3 is 13 amino acids. In DNA form, the CDR3 reads TGTGCCAGCAGACCTGGACAGGGGAGGAAAGCTTTCTTT. Residues: CASRPGQGRKAFF.